This TCR beta chain was observed in a study of blood T cell repertoires in COVID-19. As for the study in general: Sites in the United States, Italy and Spain provided acute and convalescent COVID-19 samples. PBMCs, B-cell-depleted T cells, or T cells provided the cDNA or gDNA that made up the material.

In the source study's methods: Cell counts per sample came from amplifying reference gene primers. Generated by immunoSEQ multiplex PCR, the TCRdb table keeps only in-frame clones and is missing some. Clone size and V and J calls were adopted from that table, with D and trimming inferred from the DNA. The table records around 300,000 clones, about 88% of them present only once. Seattle enrolled patients during active infection and tracked them longitudinally. Per germline, CDR1 MNHEY and CDR2 SVGEGT. Unmatched junction bases numbered 1, after V lost 2 bases and J lost 1 base. The length of the CDR3 is 14 residues.

The chain couples TRBV6-2 or TRBV6-3 to TRBJ1-1; 7 positions agree with TRBD1. Sequencing input: peripheral blood. The sequence was obtained from a woman in her seventies with COVID-19, enrolled during active disease. CDR3 sequence: CASSYHRGNTEAFF. The CDR3 coding sequence is TGTGCCAGCAGTTACCACAGGGGGAACACTGAAGCTTTCTTT.